The source of this T cell receptor beta chain is a study of blood T cell repertoires in COVID-19. As for the study in general: Sites across the United States, Italy and Spain contributed samples from acute and convalescent COVID-19.

Assay: immunoSEQ multiplex PCR; the TCRdb copy retains only in-frame clones and omits some. This sample has about 14,000 clones; roughly 90% occur once, and the top ten carry more than 20%. The V end lost 1 base, the J end lost 6 bases, and 4 bases lay between the germline ends. This CDR3 is built from 11 residues. From germline, CDR1 is SGHDN and CDR2 FVKESK. Sequenced sample: peripheral blood. This sequence was found in a human donor with active COVID-19. The donor label of this sample is uncertain. The J gene is TRBJ2-7, the V gene TRBV14; D is unresolved. CDR3 coding DNA: TGTGCCAGCAGCCAAGCTACCGAGCAGTACTTC. It codes for CASSQATEQYF.